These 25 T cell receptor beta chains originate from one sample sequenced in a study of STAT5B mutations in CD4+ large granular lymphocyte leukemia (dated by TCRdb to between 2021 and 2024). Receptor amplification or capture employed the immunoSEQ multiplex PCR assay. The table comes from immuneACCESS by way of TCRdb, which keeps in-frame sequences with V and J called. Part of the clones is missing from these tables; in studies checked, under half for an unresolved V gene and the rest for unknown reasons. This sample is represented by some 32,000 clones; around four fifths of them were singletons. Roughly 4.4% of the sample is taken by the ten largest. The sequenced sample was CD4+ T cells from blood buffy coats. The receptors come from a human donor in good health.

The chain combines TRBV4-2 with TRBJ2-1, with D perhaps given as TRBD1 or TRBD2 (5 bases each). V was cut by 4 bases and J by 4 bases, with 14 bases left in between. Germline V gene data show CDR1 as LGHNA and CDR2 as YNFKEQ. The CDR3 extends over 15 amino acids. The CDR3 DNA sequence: TGTGCCAGCAGCCTGGGACGAAAGCTGTACAATGAGCAGTTCTTC. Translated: CASSLGRKLYNEQFF.

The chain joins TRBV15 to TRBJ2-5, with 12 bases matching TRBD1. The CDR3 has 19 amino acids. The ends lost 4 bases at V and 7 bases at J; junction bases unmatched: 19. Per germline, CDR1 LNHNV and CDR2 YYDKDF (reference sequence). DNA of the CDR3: TGTGCCACCAGCATCGGGACAGGGGGCGCGAATCGGGGTTCAGGGACCCAGTACTTC. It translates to CATSIGTGGANRGSGTQYF.

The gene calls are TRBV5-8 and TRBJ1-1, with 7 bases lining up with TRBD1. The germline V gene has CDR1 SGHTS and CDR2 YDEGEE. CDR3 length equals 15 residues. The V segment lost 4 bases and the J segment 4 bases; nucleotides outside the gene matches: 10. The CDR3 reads CASSPRQGGPTEAFF. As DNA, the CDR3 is TGTGCCAGCAGCCCCCGACAGGGCGGACCCACTGAAGCTTTCTTT.

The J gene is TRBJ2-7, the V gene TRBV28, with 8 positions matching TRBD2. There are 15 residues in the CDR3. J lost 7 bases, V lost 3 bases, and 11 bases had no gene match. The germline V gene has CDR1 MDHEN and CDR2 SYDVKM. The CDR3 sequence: CASSLLTGGLWEQYF. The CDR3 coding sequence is TGTGCCAGCAGTTTGTTGACGGGAGGGCTATGGGAGCAGTACTTC.

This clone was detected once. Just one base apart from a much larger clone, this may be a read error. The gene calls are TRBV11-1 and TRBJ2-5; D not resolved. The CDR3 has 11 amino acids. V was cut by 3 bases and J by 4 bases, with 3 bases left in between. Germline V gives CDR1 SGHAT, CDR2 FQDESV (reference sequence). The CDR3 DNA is TGTGCCAGCAGCTTGGGAGAGACCCAGTACTTC. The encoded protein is CASSLGETQYF.

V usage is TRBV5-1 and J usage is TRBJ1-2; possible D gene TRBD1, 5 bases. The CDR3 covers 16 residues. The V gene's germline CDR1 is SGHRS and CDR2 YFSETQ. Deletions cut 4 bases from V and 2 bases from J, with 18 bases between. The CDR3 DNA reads TGCGCCAGCAGCACGGCGGGGCCCCGGTCCAACTATGGCTACACCTTC. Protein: CASSTAGPRSNYGYTF.

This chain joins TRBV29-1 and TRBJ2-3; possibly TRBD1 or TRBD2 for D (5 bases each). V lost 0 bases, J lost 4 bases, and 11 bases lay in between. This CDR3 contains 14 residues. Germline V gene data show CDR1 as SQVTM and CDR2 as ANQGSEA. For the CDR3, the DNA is TGCAGCGTTGAAGAGCTGGGGGTAGCAGATACGCAGTATTTT. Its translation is CSVEELGVADTQYF.

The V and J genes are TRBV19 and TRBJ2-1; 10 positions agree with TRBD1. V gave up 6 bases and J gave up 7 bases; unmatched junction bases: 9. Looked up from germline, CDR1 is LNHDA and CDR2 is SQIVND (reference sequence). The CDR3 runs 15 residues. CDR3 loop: CASRPGQGSGNEQFF. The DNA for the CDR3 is TGTGCCAGTAGGCCGGGACAGGGGTCTGGGAATGAGCAGTTCTTC.

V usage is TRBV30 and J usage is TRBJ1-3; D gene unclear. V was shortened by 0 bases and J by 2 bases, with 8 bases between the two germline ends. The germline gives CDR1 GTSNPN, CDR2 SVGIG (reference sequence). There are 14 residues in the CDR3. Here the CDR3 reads CAWSVPTAGNTIYF. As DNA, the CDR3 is TGTGCCTGGAGTGTACCAACGGCTGGAAACACCATATATTTT.

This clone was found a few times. The CDR3: CASSETWDHGYTF. The CDR3 coding sequence is TGCGCCAGCAGTGAGACGTGGGACCATGGCTACACCTTC. The chain combines TRBV10-1 with TRBJ1-2, with a tentative D call TRBD1 (5 bases). Germline CDR1 reads WNHNN; CDR2 reads SYGVQD (reference sequence). The CDR3 totals 13 residues. Trimming took off 2 bases at V and 6 bases at J, with 10 bases between the two ends.

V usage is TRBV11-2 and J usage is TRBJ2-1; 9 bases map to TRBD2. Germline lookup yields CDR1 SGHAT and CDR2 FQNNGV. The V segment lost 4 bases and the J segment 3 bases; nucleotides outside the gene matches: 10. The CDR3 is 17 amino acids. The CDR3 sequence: CASSSYSGRAGYNEQFF. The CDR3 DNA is TGTGCCAGCAGCTCTTATAGCGGGAGAGCAGGCTACAATGAGCAGTTCTTC.

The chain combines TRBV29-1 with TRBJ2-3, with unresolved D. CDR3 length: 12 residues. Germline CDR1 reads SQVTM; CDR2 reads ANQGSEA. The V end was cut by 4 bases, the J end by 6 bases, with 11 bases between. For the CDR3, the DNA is TGCAGCGTTGCCCCTCCTTCGGATACGCAGTATTTT. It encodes CSVAPPSDTQYF.

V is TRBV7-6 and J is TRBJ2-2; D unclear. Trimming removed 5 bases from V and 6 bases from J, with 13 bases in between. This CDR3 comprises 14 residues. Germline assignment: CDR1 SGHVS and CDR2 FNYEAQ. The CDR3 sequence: CASSNPYQSGELFF. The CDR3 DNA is TGTGCCAGCAGCAACCCGTATCAGTCCGGGGAGCTGTTTTTT.

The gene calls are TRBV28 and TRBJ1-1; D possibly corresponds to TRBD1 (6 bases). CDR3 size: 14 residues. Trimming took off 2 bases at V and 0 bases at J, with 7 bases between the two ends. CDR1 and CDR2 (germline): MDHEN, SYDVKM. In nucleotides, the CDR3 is TGTGCCAGCAGTTTAGGGGGCCTGAACACTGAAGCTTTCTTT. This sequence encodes CASSLGGLNTEAFF.

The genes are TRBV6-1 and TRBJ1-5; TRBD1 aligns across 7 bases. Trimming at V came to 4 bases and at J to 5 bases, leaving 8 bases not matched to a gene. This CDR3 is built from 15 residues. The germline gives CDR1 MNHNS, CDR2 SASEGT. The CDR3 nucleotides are TGTGCCAGCAGTGCGCCGGGACAGTCCTATCAGCCCCAGCATTTT. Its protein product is CASSAPGQSYQPQHF.

DNA for the CDR3: TGTGCCAGCAGCTTAGATCTGTTGACGGAGCAGTTCTTC. Its protein product is CASSLDLLTEQFF. This rearrangement joins TRBV11-2 to TRBJ2-1; D is uncertain. The V gene lost 0 bases and the J gene lost 10 bases, with 10 bases spanning the gap. In germline, CDR1 is SGHAT, CDR2 FQNNGV. This CDR3 has 13 amino acids.

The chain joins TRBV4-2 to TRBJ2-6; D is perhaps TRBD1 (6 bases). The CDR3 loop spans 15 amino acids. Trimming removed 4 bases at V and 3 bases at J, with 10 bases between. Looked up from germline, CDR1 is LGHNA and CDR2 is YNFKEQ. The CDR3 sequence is CASSPGTSGANVLTF. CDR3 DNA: TGTGCCAGCAGCCCAGGGACAAGTGGGGCCAACGTCCTGACTTTC.

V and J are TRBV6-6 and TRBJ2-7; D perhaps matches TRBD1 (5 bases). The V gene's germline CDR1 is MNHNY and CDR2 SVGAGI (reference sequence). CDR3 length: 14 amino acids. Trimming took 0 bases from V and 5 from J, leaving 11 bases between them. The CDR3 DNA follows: TGTGCCAGCAGTTACTCGATCAGGGTAGACGAGCAGTACTTC. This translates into CASSYSIRVDEQYF.

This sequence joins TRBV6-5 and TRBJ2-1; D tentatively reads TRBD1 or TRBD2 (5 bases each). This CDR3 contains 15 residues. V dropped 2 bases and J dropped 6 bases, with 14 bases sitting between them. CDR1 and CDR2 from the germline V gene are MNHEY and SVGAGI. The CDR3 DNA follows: TGTGCCAGCAGTTACGGGCTCGGGGCGGCCAATGAGCAGTTCTTC. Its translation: CASSYGLGAANEQFF.

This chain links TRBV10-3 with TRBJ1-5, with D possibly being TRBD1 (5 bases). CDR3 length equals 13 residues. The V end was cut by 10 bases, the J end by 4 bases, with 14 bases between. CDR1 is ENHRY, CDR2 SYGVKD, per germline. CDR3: CATARDLNQPQHF. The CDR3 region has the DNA TGTGCCACCGCTCGGGACCTTAATCAGCCCCAGCATTTT.

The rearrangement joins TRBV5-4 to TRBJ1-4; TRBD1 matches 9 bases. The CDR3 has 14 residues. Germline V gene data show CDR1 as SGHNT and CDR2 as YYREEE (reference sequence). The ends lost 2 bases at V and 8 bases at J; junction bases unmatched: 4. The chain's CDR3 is CASSLQGASEKLFF. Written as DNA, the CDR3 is TGTGCCAGCAGCTTACAGGGGGCAAGCGAAAAACTGTTTTTT.

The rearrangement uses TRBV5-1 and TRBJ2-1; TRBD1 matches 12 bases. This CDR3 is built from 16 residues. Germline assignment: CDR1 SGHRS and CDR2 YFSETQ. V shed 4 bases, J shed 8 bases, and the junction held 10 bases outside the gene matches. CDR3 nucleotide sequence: TGCGCCAGCAGCCTCTCCGGGACAGGGGGCGGTTATGAGCAGTTCTTC. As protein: CASSLSGTGGGYEQFF.

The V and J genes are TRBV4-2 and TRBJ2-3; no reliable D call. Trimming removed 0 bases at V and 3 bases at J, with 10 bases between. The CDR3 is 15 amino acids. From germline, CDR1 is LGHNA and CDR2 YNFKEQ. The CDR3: CASSQDPGFTDTQYF. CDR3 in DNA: TGTGCCAGCAGCCAAGATCCAGGTTTTACAGATACGCAGTATTTT.

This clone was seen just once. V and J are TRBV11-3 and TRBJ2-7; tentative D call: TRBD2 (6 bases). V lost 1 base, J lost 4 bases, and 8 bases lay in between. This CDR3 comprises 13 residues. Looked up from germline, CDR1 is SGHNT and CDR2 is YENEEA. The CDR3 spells CASSLAGEYEQYF. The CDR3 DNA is TGTGCCAGCAGCTTAGCGGGAGAATACGAGCAGTACTTC.

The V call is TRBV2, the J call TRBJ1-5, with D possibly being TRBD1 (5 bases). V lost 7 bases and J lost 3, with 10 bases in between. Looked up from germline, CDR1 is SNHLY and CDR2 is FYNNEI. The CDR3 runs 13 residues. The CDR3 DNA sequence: TGTGCCAGCAATGGGGGGACCAATCAGCCCCAGCATTTT. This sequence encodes CASNGGTNQPQHF.